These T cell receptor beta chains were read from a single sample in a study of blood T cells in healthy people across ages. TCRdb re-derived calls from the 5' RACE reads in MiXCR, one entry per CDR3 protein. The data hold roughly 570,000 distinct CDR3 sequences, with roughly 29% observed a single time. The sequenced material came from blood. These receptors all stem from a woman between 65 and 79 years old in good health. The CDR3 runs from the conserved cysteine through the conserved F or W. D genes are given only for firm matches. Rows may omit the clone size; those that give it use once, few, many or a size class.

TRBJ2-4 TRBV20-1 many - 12 CSASRGENIQYF TGCAGTGCCTCCAGGGGGGAAAACATTCAGTACTTC
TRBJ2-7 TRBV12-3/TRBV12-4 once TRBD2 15 CASSLDGGSSGEQYF TGTGCCAGCAGTTTAGACGGCGGGAGTAGCGGCGAGCAGTACTTC
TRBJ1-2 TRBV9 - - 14 CASSAPGREYGYTF TGTGCCAGCAGCGCCCCAGGGAGAGAGTATGGCTACACCTTC
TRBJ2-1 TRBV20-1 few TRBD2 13 CSAVSGGYNEQFF TGCAGTGCAGTCAGCGGGGGATACAATGAGCAGTTCTTC
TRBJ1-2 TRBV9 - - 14 CASSVGGLAYGYTF TGTGCCAGCAGCGTAGGGGGGCTAGCATATGGCTACACCTTC
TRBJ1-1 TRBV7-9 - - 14 CASSPRVGVTEAFF TGTGCCAGCAGCCCCCGGGTGGGGGTCACTGAAGCTTTCTTT
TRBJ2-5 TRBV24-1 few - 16 CATSDRLVGGIETQYF TGTGCCACCAGTGACCGCCTAGTGGGGGGCATCGAGACCCAGTACTTC
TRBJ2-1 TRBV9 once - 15 CASSRERAGRNEQFF TGTGCCAGCAGCAGAGAAAGGGCAGGGCGAAATGAGCAGTTCTTC
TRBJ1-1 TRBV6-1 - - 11 CASWEYTEAFF TGTGCCAGCTGGGAGTACACTGAAGCTTTCTTT
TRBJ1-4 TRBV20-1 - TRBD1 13 CSATGGRGEKLFF TGCAGTGCTACAGGGGGCCGAGGGGAAAAACTGTTTTTT
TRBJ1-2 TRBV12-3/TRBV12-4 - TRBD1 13 CASSLRGQVGYTF TGTGCCAGCAGTTTGAGGGGACAGGTTGGCTACACCTTC
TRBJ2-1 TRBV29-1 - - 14 CSFGLADFYNEQFF TGCAGCTTCGGCTTGGCAGATTTCTACAATGAGCAGTTCTTC
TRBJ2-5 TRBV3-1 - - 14 CASSQRGGYETQYF TGTGCTAGCAGCCAACGAGGAGGCTACGAGACCCAGTACTTC
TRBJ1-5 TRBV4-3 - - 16 CASSQGPLGRNQPQHF TGCGCCAGCAGCCAGGGGCCGCTTGGGAGGAATCAGCCCCAGCATTTT
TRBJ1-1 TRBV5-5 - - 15 CASFPGVATNTEAFF TGTGCCAGCTTCCCCGGGGTGGCGACGAACACTGAAGCTTTCTTT
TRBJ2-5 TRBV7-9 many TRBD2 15 CASSLTGGLQETQYF TGTGCCAGCAGCTTAACGGGGGGGCTGCAAGAGACCCAGTACTTC
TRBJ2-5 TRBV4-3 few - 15 CASSQDLGAWETQYF TGCGCCAGCAGCCAAGACTTGGGGGCCTGGGAGACCCAGTACTTC
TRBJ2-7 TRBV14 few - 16 CASSQGQRTIVYEQYF TGTGCCAGCAGCCAAGGGCAGCGGACAATAGTCTACGAGCAGTACTTC
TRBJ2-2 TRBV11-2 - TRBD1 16 CASSPAGTGGTGELFF TGTGCCAGCAGCCCAGCAGGGACAGGGGGCACCGGGGAGCTGTTTTTT
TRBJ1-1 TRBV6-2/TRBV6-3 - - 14 CASSSRTEGVQAFF TGTGCCAGCAGTTCCCGAACCGAGGGGGTGCAAGCTTTCTTT
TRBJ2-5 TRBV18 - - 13 CASSRPERETQYF TGTGCCAGCTCACGGCCAGAAAGGGAGACCCAGTACTTC
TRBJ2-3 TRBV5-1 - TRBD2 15 CASSKQGLAGDTQYF TGCGCCAGCAGCAAGCAGGGACTAGCAGGAGATACGCAGTATTTT
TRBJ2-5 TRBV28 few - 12 CAAKDRQETQYF TGTGCCGCTAAGGACAGACAAGAGACCCAGTACTTC
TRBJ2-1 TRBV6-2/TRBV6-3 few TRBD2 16 CASSYSTSGGHNEQFF TGTGCCAGCAGTTACTCGACAAGCGGGGGCCACAATGAGCAGTTCTTC
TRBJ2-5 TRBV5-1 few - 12 CASSNSQETQYF TGCGCCAGCAGCAATTCCCAAGAGACCCAGTACTTC
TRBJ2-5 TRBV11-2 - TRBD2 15 CASSLAGGAAETQYF TGTGCCAGCAGCTTGGCGGGGGGAGCGGCAGAGACCCAGTACTTC
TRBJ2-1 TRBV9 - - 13 CASSGGIRNEQFF TGTGCCAGCAGCGGGGGTATAAGGAATGAGCAGTTCTTC
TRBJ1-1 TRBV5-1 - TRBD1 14 CASSWDRGRAEAFF TGCGCCAGCAGCTGGGACAGGGGTCGAGCTGAAGCTTTCTTT
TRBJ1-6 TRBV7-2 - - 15 CASSLNPGGNSPLHF TGTGCCAGCAGCTTAAATCCGGGCGGCAATTCACCCCTCCACTTT
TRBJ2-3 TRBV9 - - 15 CASSVTGFDTDTQYF TGTGCCAGCAGCGTTACAGGGTTCGACACAGATACGCAGTATTTT
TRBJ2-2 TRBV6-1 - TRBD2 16 CASRALAGTNTGELFF TGTGCCAGCAGGGCTCTAGCGGGGACGAACACCGGGGAGCTGTTTTTT